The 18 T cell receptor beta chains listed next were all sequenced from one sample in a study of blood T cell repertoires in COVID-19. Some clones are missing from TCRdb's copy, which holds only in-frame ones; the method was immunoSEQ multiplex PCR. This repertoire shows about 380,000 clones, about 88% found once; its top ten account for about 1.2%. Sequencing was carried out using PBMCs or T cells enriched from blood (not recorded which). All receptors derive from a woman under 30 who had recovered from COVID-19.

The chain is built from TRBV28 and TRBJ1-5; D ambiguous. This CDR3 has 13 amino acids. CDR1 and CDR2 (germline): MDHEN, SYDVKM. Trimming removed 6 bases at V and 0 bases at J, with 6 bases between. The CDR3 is CASRQNSNQPQHF. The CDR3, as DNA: TGTGCCAGCAGGCAGAATAGCAATCAGCCCCAGCATTTT.

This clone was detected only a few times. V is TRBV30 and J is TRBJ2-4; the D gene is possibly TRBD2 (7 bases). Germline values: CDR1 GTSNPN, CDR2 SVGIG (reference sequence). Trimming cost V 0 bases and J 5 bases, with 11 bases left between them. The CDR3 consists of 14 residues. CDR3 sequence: CAWSVWGGENIQYF. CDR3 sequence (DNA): TGTGCCTGGAGTGTGTGGGGGGGCGAAAACATTCAGTACTTC.

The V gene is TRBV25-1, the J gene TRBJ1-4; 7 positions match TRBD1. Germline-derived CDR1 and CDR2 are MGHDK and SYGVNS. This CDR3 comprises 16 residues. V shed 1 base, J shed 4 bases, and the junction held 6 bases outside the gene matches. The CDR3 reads CASSESWGTDNEKLFF. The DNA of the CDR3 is TGTGCCAGCAGTGAATCTTGGGGGACAGATAATGAAAAACTGTTTTTT.

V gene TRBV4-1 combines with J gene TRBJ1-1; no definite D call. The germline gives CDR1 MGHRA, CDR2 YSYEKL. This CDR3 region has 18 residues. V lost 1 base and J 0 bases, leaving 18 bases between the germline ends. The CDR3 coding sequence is TGCGCCAGCAGCCAAGTGGTCGCACTCATGCCTGTGAACACTGAAGCTTTCTTT. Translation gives CASSQVVALMPVNTEAFF.

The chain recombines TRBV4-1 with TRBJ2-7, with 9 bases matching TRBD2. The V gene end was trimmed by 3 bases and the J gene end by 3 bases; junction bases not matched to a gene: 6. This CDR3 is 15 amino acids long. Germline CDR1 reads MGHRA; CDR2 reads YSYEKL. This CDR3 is CASSHPGLADYEQYF. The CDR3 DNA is TGCGCCAGCAGCCACCCGGGACTAGCAGACTACGAGCAGTACTTC.

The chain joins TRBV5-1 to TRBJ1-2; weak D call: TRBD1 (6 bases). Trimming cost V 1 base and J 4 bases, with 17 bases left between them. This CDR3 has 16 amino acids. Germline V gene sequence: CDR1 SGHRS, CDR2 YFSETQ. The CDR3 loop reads CASSLFPEDRGYGYTF. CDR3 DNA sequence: TGCGCCAGCAGCTTGTTTCCGGAGGACAGAGGCTATGGCTACACCTTC.

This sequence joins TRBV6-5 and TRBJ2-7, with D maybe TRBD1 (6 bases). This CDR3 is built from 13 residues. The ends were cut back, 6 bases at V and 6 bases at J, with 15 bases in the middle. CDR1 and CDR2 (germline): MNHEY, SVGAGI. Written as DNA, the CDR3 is TGTGCCAGCAGACCGACAGGCCGATTCGAGCAGTACTTC. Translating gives CASRPTGRFEQYF.

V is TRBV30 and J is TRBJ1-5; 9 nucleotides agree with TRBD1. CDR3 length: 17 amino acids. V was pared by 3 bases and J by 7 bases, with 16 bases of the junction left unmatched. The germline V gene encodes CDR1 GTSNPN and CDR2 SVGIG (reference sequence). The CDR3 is CAWSRDRANYGLQPQHF. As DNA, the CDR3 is TGTGCCTGGAGCCGGGACAGGGCCAATTATGGGCTCCAGCCCCAGCATTTT. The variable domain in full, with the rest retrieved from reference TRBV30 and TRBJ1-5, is SQTIHQWPATLVQPVGSPLSLECTVEGTSNPNLYWYRQAAGRGLQLLFYSVGIGQISSEVPQNLSASRPQDRQFILSSKKLLLSDSGFYLCAWSRDRANYGLQPQHFGDGTRLSIL.

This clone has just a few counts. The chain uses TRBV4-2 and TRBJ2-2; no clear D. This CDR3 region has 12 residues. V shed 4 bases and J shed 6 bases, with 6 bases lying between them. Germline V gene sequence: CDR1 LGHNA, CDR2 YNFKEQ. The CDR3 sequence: CASSPAPGELFF. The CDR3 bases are TGTGCCAGCAGCCCCGCGCCCGGGGAGCTGTTTTTT.

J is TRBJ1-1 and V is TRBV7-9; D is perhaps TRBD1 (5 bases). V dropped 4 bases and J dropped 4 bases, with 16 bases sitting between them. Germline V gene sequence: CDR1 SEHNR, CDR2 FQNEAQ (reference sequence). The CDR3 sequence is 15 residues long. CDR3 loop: CASSSGSRQFTEAFF. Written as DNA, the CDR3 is TGTGCCAGCAGCTCCGGATCCAGACAGTTCACTGAAGCTTTCTTT.

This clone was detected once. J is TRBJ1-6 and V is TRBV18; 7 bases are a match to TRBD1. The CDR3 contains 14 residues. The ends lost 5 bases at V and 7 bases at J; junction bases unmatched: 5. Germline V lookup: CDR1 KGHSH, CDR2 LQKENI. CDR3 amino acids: CASSSGQDNSPLHF. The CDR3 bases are TGTGCCAGCTCATCCGGACAGGACAATTCACCCCTCCACTTT. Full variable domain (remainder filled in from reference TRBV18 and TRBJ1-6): NAGVMQNPRHLVRRRGQEARLRCSPMKGHSHVYWYRQLPEEGLKFMVYLQKENIIDESGMPKERFSAEFPKEGPSILRIQQVVRGDSAAYFCASSSGQDNSPLHFGNGTRLTVT.

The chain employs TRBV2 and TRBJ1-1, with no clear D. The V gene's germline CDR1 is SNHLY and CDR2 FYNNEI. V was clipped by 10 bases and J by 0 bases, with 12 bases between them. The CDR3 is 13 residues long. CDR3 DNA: TGTGCCACCACAGAAGACGTGAACACTGAAGCTTTCTTT. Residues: CATTEDVNTEAFF.

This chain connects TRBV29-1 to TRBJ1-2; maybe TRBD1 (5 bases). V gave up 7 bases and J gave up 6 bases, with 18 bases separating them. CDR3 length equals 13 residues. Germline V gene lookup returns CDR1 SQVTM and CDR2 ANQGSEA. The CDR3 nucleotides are TGCAGCGCCCGCAGCGGGGGGAAAAATGGCTACACCTTC. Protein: CSARSGGKNGYTF.

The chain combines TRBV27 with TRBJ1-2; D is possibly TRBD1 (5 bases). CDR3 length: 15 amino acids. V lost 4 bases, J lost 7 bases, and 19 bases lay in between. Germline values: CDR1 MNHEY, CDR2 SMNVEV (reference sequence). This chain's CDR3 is CASSSAQGSLFGYTF. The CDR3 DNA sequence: TGTGCCAGCAGTTCTGCGCAGGGAAGTCTTTTTGGCTACACCTTC.

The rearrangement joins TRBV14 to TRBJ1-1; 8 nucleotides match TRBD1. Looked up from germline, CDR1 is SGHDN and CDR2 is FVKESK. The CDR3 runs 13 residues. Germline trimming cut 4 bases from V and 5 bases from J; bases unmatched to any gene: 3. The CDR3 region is CASSLDRGTEAFF. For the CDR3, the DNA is TGTGCCAGCAGCCTAGACAGGGGAACTGAAGCTTTCTTT.

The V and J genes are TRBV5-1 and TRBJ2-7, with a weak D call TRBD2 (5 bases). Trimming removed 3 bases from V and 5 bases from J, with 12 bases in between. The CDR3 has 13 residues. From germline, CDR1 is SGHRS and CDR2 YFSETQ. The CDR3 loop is CASSWPRGNEQYF. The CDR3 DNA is TGCGCCAGCAGCTGGCCCCGGGGTAACGAGCAGTACTTC.

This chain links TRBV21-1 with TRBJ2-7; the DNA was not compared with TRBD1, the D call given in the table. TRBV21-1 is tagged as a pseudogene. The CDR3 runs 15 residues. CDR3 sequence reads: CASAFPQGCSYEQYF. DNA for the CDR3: TGTGCCAGCGCGTTCCCACAGGGATGCTCCTACGAGCAGTACTTC.

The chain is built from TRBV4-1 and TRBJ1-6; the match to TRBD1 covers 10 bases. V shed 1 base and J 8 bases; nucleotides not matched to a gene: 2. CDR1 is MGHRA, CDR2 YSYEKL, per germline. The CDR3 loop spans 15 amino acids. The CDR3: CASSQVTGGDSPLHF. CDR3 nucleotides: TGCGCCAGCAGCCAAGTGACAGGGGGCGATTCACCCCTCCACTTT.